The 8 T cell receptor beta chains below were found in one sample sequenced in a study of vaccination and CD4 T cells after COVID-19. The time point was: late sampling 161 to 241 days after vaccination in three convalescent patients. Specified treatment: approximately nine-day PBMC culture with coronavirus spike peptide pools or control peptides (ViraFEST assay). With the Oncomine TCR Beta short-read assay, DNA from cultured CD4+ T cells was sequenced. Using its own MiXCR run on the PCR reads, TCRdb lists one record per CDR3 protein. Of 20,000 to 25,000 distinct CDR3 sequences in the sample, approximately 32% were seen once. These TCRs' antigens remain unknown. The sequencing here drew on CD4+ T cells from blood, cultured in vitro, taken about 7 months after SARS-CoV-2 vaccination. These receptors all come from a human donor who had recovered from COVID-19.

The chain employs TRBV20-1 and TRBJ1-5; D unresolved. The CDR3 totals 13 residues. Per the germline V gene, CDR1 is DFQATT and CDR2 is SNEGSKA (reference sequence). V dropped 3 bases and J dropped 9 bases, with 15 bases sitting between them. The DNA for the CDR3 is TGCAGTGCTAGGAAGTCGCCAGAAGGGCCCCAGCATTTT. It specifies CSARKSPEGPQHF.

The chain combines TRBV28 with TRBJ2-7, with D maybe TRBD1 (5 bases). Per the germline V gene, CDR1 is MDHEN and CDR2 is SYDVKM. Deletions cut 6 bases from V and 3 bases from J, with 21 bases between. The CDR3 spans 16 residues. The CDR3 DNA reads TGTGCCAGCAGCCTAAAGTTGGGGCTGTGGAACTACGAGCAGTACTTC. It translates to CASSLKLGLWNYEQYF.

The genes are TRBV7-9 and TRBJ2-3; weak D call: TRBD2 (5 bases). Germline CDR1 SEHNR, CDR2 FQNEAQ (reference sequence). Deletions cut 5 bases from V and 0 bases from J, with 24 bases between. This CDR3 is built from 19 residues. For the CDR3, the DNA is TGTGCCAGCAGCCCCGACTACAGCGGAAGACTTTCTAGCACAGATACGCAGTATTTT. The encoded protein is CASSPDYSGRLSSTDTQYF.

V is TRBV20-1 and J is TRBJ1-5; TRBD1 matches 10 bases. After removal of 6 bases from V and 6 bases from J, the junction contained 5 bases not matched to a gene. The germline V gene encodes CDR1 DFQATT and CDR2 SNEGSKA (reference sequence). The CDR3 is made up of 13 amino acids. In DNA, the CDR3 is TGCAGTGCGTGGGACAGGGGTAGTCAGCCCCAGCATTTT. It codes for CSAWDRGSQPQHF.

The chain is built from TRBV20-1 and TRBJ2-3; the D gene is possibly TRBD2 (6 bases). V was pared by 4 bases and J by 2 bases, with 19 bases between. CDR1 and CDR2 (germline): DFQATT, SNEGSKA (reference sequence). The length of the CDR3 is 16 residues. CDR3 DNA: TGCAGTGCTACCCGATTAGCGGTCATCGACACAGATACGCAGTATTTT. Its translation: CSATRLAVIDTDTQYF.

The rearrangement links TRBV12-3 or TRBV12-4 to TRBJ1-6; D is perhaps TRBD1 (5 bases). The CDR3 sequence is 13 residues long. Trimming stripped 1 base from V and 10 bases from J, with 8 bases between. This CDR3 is CASSLEQASPLHF. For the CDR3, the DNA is TGTGCCAGCAGTTTAGAACAGGCATCACCCCTCCACTTT.

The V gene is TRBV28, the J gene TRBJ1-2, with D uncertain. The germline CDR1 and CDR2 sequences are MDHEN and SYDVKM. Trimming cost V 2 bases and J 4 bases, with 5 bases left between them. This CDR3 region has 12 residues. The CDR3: CASSLRAYGYTF. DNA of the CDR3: TGTGCCAGCAGTTTAAGGGCCTATGGCTACACCTTC.

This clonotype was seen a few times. CDR3: CASSLGQGDEQFF. CDR3 nucleotide sequence: TGTGCCAGCAGCTTAGGGCAGGGCGATGAGCAGTTCTTC. The gene calls are TRBV7-2 and TRBJ2-1; maybe TRBD1 (5 bases). The CDR3 spans 13 residues. The germline V gene encodes CDR1 SGHTA and CDR2 FQGNSA. V gave up 1 base and J gave up 8 bases, with 9 bases separating them.